The 13 T cell receptor beta chains in this list originate from one sample, sequenced in a study of T cell repertoires in cytomegalovirus infection. TCRdb passed the reads through MiXCR, listing each CDR3 protein once. The table includes about 140,000 distinct CDR3 sequences, under 8% detected once. The sample taken for sequencing was PBMCs. The source is a human donor in good health (CMV status not recorded). Some clones in this sample may be carry-over from other donors' samples.

This clonotype occurred many times. V is TRBV7-2 and J is TRBJ1-1; D is unresolved. Germline-derived CDR1 and CDR2 are SGHTA and FQGNSA. Trimming pared 2 bases from V and 3 bases from J, leaving 13 bases between. CDR3 length equals 15 residues. The CDR3, as DNA: TGTGCCAGCAGCTTATTGGATTCGGGTGACACTGAAGCTTTCTTT. This codes for CASSLLDSGDTEAFF.

The chain is built from TRBV15 and TRBJ2-3; D may match TRBD1 or TRBD2 (7 bases each). Trimming left V 5 bases short and J 2 bases short, with 23 bases between. From germline, CDR1 is LNHNV and CDR2 YYDKDF (reference sequence). The CDR3 length is 18 residues. For the CDR3, the DNA is TGTGCCACCAGCCCCAGGGGGGGGGCAGATGGCTTCACAGATACGCAGTATTTT. This encodes CATSPRGGADGFTDTQYF.

This clonotype was seen many times. CDR3 DNA: TGTGCCAGCAGTCTACAGGGGGGAATTAGGACAGATACGCAGTATTTT. The encoded protein is CASSLQGGIRTDTQYF. This chain connects TRBV7-8 to TRBJ2-3; 8 bases map to TRBD1. The CDR3 consists of 16 residues. Trimming cost V 6 bases and J 3 bases; bases outside gene matches: 11. CDR1 and CDR2 from the germline V gene are SGHVS and FQNEAQ.

The chain joins TRBV27 to TRBJ1-2; the D gene is possibly TRBD1 (5 bases). CDR3 length: 12 residues. Trimming pared 3 bases from V and 8 bases from J, leaving 10 bases between. Germline loops: CDR1 MNHEY, CDR2 SMNVEV (reference sequence). Here the CDR3 DNA reads TGTGCCAGCAGTTTGGCAGGGAGCGGCTACACCTTC. It specifies CASSLAGSGYTF.

This rearrangement joins TRBV6-6 to TRBJ2-3; 7 bases align to TRBD2. The CDR3 is made up of 15 amino acids. In germline, CDR1 is MNHNY, CDR2 SVGAGI (reference sequence). V was pared by 6 bases and J by 3 bases, with 9 bases of the junction left unmatched. Here the CDR3 DNA reads TGTGCCAGCAGGCCGCGCGGGGGAGGAACAGATACGCAGTATTTT. It encodes CASRPRGGGTDTQYF.

This clonotype was seen only a few times. The V gene is TRBV29-1, the J gene TRBJ1-6; 10 nucleotides match TRBD1. With V trimmed by 4 bases and J by 9 bases, 3 bases remained unmatched. Germline lookup yields CDR1 SQVTM and CDR2 ANQGSEA. The CDR3 is 13 amino acids. The CDR3 DNA follows: TGCAGCGTTGGGGACAGGGGAGGTTCACCCCTCCACTTT. Translated, it gives CSVGDRGGSPLHF.

This clonotype was detected only a few times. DNA for the CDR3: TGTGCCAGCTCACCAAGGAAGGGGGCTGAGCAGTTCTTC. Translation gives CASSPRKGAEQFF. V and J are TRBV18 and TRBJ2-1, with TRBD1 matching over 7 bases. This CDR3 is built from 13 residues. The V and J ends lost 2 bases and 9 bases, in that order; junction bases with no gene match: 4. CDR1 and CDR2 from the germline V gene are KGHSH and LQKENI.

This clonotype was found many times. This sequence joins TRBV28 and TRBJ2-4; 9 positions agree with TRBD2. This CDR3 has 16 residues. CDR1 MDHEN and CDR2 SYDVKM come from the germline V gene. J lost 1 base, V lost 3 bases, and 4 bases had no gene match. The CDR3 nucleotides read TGTGCCAGCAGTTTGGCGCGGGGGGGGGCCAAAAACATTCAGTACTTC. It codes for CASSLARGGAKNIQYF.

Many counts were recorded for this clonotype. The chain carries TRBV20-1 and TRBJ1-5, with 7 bases matching TRBD1. CDR1 DFQATT and CDR2 SNEGSKA come from the germline V gene (reference sequence). CDR3 size: 15 residues. The V gene end was trimmed by 0 bases and the J gene end by 8 bases; junction bases not matched to a gene: 10. This CDR3 is CSARDKRQGSKPQHF. The DNA for the CDR3 is TGCAGTGCTAGAGATAAGAGACAGGGTAGCAAGCCCCAGCATTTT.

The chain combines TRBV9 with TRBJ2-2, with TRBD1 matching 7 bases. V shed 3 bases, J shed 0 bases, and the junction held 8 bases outside the gene matches. The length of the CDR3 is 17 residues. CDR1 is SGDLS and CDR2 is YYNGEE in the germline V gene. The chain's CDR3 is CASSGRAGTANTGELFF. CDR3 DNA sequence: TGTGCCAGCAGCGGGAGAGCCGGGACAGCGAACACCGGGGAGCTGTTTTTT.

This clonotype was recorded at least ten times. This chain joins TRBV7-2 and TRBJ2-3; D might be TRBD2 (5 bases). The CDR3 sequence is 14 residues long. The ends were cut back, 5 bases at V and 4 bases at J, with 13 bases in the middle. In germline, CDR1 is SGHTA, CDR2 FQGNSA. Written as DNA, the CDR3 is TGTGCCAGCAGCCCCCTTAGCGCTTCAGATACGCAGTATTTT. This encodes CASSPLSASDTQYF.

In its sample, this clonotype was seen many times. The gene calls are TRBV7-2 and TRBJ1-2, with D uncertain. The CDR3 sequence is 15 residues long. Trimming left V 0 bases short and J 3 bases short, with 11 bases between. The germline V gene has CDR1 SGHTA and CDR2 FQGNSA. Written as DNA, the CDR3 is TGTGCCAGCAGCTTAGCGGAGAAAGCCTACTATGGCTACACCTTC. This gives the protein CASSLAEKAYYGYTF.

In its sample, this clonotype was seen a few times. J is TRBJ2-1 and V is TRBV18; unclear D gene. Germline V lookup: CDR1 KGHSH, CDR2 LQKENI. V was pared by 7 bases and J by 0 bases, with 13 bases between. CDR3 length: 15 amino acids. CDR3 nucleotides: TGTGCCAGCTGCCCTCAACAGAGCTCCTACAATGAGCAGTTCTTC. It specifies CASCPQQSSYNEQFF. The complete variable domain, with remaining parts taken from reference TRBV18 and TRBJ2-1, reads NAGVMQNPRHLVRRRGQEARLRCSPMKGHSHVYWYRQLPEEGLKFMVYLQKENIIDESGMPKERFSAEFPKEGPSILRIQQVVRGDSAAYFCASCPQQSSYNEQFFGPGTRLTVL.